The 10 T cell receptor beta chains below were found in one sample sequenced in a study of blood T cell repertoires in COVID-19. TCRdb keeps only in-frame clones here, not all; method: immunoSEQ multiplex PCR. Here the sample spans fewer than 250,000 clones, about 82% being singletons. The source material was peripheral blood. These receptors originate from a man aged 55-75 years with COVID-19, enrolled during active disease.

The chain couples TRBV6-1 to TRBJ2-1; 9 bases map to TRBD2. Germline V gene sequence: CDR1 MNHNS, CDR2 SASEGT. J was trimmed by 2 bases and V by 4 bases; bases with no gene match: 3. CDR3 length: 15 amino acids. The CDR3, as DNA: TGTGCCAGCAGTGTAGCGGGAGCCACCTACAATGAGCAGTTCTTC. This translates into CASSVAGATYNEQFF.

The rearrangement uses TRBV5-1 and TRBJ2-3, with a tentative D call TRBD1 (6 bases). Trimming took off 4 bases at V and 6 bases at J, with 18 bases between the two ends. This CDR3 has 15 amino acids. Germline lookup yields CDR1 SGHRS and CDR2 YFSETQ. CDR3 amino acids: CASSLLRGLGDTQYF. DNA for the CDR3: TGCGCCAGCAGCCTGCTCAGGGGTCTCGGGGATACGCAGTATTTT.

DNA for the CDR3: TGTGCCAGCAGCCTTGCGCCGCGGGGCTCCTACGAGCAGTACTTC. This translates into CASSLAPRGSYEQYF. The chain links TRBV2 to TRBJ2-7; D is possibly TRBD2 (6 bases). Germline V gene lookup returns CDR1 SNHLY and CDR2 FYNNEI. V dropped 6 bases and J dropped 0 bases, with 15 bases sitting between them. This CDR3 contains 15 residues.

The CDR3 loop is CATSESTGVGYGYTF. CDR3 nucleotides: TGTGCCACCAGTGAGTCGACAGGTGTAGGCTATGGCTACACCTTC. The J gene is TRBJ1-2, the V gene TRBV24-1, with D tentatively TRBD1 (6 bases). CDR3 length equals 15 residues. The V end lost 4 bases, the J end lost 4 bases, and 15 bases lay between the germline ends. CDR1 and CDR2 (germline): KGHDR, SFDVKD.

This chain joins TRBV5-1 and TRBJ2-3, with D possibly matching TRBD2 (6 bases). This CDR3 comprises 15 residues. Germline-derived CDR1 and CDR2 are SGHRS and YFSETQ. V was cut by 1 base and J by 3 bases, with 12 bases left in between. CDR3 sequence reads: CASSLSSGVTDTQYF. CDR3 nucleotides: TGCGCCAGCAGCTTGAGTTCGGGAGTTACAGATACGCAGTATTTT.

The rearrangement uses TRBV5-1 and TRBJ2-2; 7 bases are a match to TRBD1. The CDR3 is made up of 15 amino acids. Germline loops: CDR1 SGHRS, CDR2 YFSETQ. The J segment lost 5 bases and the V segment lost 1 base, leaving 5 bases of the junction unmatched. Here the CDR3 reads CASSLLTGVTGELFF. The CDR3 coding sequence is TGCGCCAGCAGCTTGTTAACAGGGGTTACCGGGGAGCTGTTTTTT.

The chain joins TRBV3-1 (or the pseudogene TRBV3-2) to TRBJ1-2; the D is unclear. Looked up from germline, CDR1 is LGHDT and CDR2 is YNNKEL (reference sequence). The CDR3 totals 14 residues. The V and J ends lost 1 base and 4 bases respectively, with 10 bases between them. This CDR3 reads CASSQGLTSYGYTF. The CDR3 DNA is TGTGCCAGCAGCCAAGGTCTCACTAGCTATGGCTACACCTTC.

The chain carries TRBV19 and TRBJ1-1; D gene ambiguous. The CDR3 has 12 amino acids. V was cut by 4 bases and J by 3 bases, with 6 bases left in between. Germline-derived CDR1 and CDR2 are LNHDA and SQIVND (reference sequence). CDR3: CASSTKYTEAFF. CDR3 coding DNA: TGTGCCAGTAGTACAAAATACACTGAAGCTTTCTTT.

This clone was counted only a few times. The rearrangement links TRBV2 to TRBJ1-2; the match to TRBD1 covers 9 bases. The CDR3 has 15 amino acids. V lost 4 bases and J lost 4; bases outside the gene matches: 7. Germline CDR1 SNHLY, CDR2 FYNNEI. This CDR3 is CASSAPGQGAYGYTF. In nucleotides, the CDR3 is TGTGCCAGCAGTGCACCGGGACAGGGAGCCTATGGCTACACCTTC.

This clone was counted once. The rearrangement links TRBV5-4 to TRBJ1-4; 7 nucleotides match TRBD1. This CDR3 contains 17 residues. The germline gives CDR1 SGHNT, CDR2 YYREEE (reference sequence). The junction had 17 bases not matched to a gene; V was cut back by 4 bases and J by 8 bases. The CDR3 DNA is TGTGCCAGCAGCCCCCGACGGGAAGGGGGCAGAAGGGAAAAACTGTTTTTT. Its protein is CASSPRREGGRREKLFF.